A selection of T cell receptor beta chains follows, all from one sample in a study of blood T cell repertoires in COVID-19. Libraries were prepared by immunoSEQ multiplex PCR; TCRdb keeps only in-frame clonotypes and omits some of them. This table holds 98,000 or so clones, more than 75% found once. The specimen was peripheral blood. These receptor sequences come from a man in his sixties with acute or convalescent COVID-19. Both conserved end residues are part of each CDR3.

V	CDR3
TRBV11-3	CASSPGQGEMNTEAFF
TRBV5-6	CASSFGTSGRTQYF
TRBV6-5	CASSYWTPEAYGYTF
TRBV7-9	CASTSKGNYEQYF
TRBV5-1	CASSLAGGQREKLFF
TRBV12-3/TRBV12-4	CASSLARGPLHF
TRBV5-1	CASSLGSERRNEQFF
TRBV29-1	CSVSQGDNYGYTF
TRBV4-2	CASSQFTGTGGTDTQYF
TRBV6-2/TRBV6-3	CASSRGAEGANEQFF
TRBV5-1	CASSLLGTEETQYF
TRBV29-1	CSAGTGGPGTQYF
TRBV18	CASSLSTYNEQFF
TRBV7-9	CASSSSGLAEETQYF
TRBV5-1	CASSSYSENTEAFF
TRBV5-6	CASSSFITGGGYYTEAFF
TRBV6-5	CASSYIAEEKLFF
TRBV19	CASSIRGRIPAEPQHF
TRBV28	CASSSPRQGRGYTF
TRBV27	CASRRGTNYGYTF